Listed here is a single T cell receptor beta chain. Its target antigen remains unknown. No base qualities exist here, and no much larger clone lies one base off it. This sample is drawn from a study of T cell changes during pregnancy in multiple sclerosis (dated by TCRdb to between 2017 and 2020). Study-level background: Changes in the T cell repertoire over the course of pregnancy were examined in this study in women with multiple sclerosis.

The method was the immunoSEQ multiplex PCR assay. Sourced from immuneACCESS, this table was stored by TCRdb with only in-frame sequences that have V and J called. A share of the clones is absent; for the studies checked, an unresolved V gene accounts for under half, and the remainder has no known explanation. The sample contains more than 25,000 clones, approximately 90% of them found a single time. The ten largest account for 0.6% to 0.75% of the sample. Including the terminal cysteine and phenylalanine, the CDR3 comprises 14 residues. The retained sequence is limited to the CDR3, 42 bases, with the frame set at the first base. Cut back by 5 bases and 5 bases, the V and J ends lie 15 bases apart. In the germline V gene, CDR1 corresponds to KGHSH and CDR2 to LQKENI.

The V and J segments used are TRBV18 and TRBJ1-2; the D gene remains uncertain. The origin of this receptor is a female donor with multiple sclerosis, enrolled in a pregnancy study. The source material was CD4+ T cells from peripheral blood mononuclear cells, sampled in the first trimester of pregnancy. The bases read TGTGCCAGCTCAATCTTAGGCGGAACATATGGCTACACCTTC. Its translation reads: CASSILGGTYGYTF. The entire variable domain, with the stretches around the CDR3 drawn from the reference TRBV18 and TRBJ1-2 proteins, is NAGVMQNPRHLVRRRGQEARLRCSPMKGHSHVYWYRQLPEEGLKFMVYLQKENIIDESGMPKERFSAEFPKEGPSILRIQQVVRGDSAAYFCASSILGGTYGYTFGSGTRLTVV.